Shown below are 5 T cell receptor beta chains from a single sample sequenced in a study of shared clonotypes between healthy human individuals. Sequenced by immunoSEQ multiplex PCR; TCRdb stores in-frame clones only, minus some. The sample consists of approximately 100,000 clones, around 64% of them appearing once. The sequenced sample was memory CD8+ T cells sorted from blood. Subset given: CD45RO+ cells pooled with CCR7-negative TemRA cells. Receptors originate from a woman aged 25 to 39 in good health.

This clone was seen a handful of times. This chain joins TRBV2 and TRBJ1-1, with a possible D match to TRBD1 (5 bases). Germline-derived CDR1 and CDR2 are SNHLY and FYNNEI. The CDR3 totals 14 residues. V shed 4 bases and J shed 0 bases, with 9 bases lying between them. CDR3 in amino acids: CASSGQIMNTEAFF. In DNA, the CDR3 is TGTGCCAGCAGTGGACAGATCATGAACACTGAAGCTTTCTTT.

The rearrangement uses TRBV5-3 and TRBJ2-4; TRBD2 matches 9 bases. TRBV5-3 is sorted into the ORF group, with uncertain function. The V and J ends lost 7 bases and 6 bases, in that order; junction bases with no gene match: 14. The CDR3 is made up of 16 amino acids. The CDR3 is CARPGSGSKPGNIQYF. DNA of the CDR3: TGTGCCAGACCGGGTAGCGGGAGTAAACCGGGAAACATTCAGTACTTC.

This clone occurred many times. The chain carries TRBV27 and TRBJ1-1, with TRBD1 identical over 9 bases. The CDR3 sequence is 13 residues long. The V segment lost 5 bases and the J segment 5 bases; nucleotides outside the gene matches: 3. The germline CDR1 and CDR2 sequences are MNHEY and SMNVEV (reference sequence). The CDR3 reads CASSPGTGTEAFF. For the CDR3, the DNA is TGTGCCAGCAGTCCCGGGACAGGGACTGAAGCTTTCTTT.

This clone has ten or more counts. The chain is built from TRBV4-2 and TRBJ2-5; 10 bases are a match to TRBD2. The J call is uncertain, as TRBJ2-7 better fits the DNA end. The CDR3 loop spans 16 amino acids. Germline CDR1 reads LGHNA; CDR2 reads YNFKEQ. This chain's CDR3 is CASSQEGAGGPNEQYF. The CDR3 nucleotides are TGTGCCAGCAGCCAAGAAGGAGCGGGAGGGCCGAACGAGCAGTACTTC.

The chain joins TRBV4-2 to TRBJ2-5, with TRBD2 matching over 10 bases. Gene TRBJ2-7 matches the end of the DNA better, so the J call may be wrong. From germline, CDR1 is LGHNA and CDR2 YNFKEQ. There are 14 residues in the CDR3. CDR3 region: CASSLASGSAEQYF. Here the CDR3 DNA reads TGTGCCAGCAGCCTCGCTAGCGGGAGTGCCGAGCAGTACTTC.